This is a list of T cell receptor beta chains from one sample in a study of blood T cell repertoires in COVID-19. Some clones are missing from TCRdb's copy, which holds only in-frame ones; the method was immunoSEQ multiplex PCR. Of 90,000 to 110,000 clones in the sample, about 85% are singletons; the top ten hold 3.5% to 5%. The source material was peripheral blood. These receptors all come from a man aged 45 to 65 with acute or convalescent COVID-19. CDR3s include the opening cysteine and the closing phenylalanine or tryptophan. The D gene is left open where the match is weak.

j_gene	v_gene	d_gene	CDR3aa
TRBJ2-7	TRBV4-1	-	CASSLGHPADEQYF
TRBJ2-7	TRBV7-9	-	CASSLFSRGRYEQYF
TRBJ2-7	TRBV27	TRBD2	CASRRTSGNEQYF
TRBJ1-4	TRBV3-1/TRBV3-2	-	CASSQDLATNEKLFF
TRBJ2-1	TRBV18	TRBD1	CASSNRDRGYEQFF
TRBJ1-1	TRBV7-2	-	CASSLQGQGFRIPEAFF
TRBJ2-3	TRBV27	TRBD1	CASSLLGQLTDTQYF
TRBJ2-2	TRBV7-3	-	CASSNGYGTRGTGELFF
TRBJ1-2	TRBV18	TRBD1	CASSPPDRAYGYTF
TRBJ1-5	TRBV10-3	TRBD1	CATTGGGGQPQHF
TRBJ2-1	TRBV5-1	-	CASTFDSSSYNEQFF